This T cell receptor (beta chain) was sequenced in a study of T cell responses to AZD1222 COVID-19 vaccine. Points from the study as a whole: Baseline antibody screening turned up just a handful of seropositive AZD1222 recipients. Unmutated regions of variants are reportedly targeted by nearly half of spike-specific TCRs. Donors, mostly white British, included more females; clonal diversity was possibly underestimated.

The CDR3 consists of 15 residues. With regard to this clone: What it binds is unknown.

Clones were read by immunoSEQ multiplex PCR, and TCRdb kept only the in-frame ones, dropping some. The data show approximately 150,000 clones, 92% seen once. The gene calls are TRBV21-1 and TRBJ2-3; no check of the table's D call, TRBD1, against the DNA was made. TRBV21-1 is flagged as a pseudogene. The input for sequencing was peripheral blood, taken 28 days after the second AZD1222 dose. The TCR was taken from an adult who received the AZD1222 COVID-19 vaccine. The CDR3 nucleotides read TGTGCCAGCAGCCCTTACAGGGGGCGCGCAGATACGCAGTATTTT. This encodes CASSPYRGRADTQYF.